Below, one TCR beta chain is given with its context. Germline values: CDR1 SEHNR, CDR2 FQNEAQ (reference sequence). CDR3 length equals 14 residues. Trimming left V 1 base short and J 6 bases short, with 10 bases between. The sample originates from a study of T cell changes during pregnancy in multiple sclerosis. TCRdb's table, derived via immunoSEQ multiplex PCR, lists solely in-frame clones and lacks some. This table holds about 38,000 clones, about nine tenths found once. The chain joins TRBV7-9 to TRBJ2-4, with D possibly matching TRBD2 (6 bases). The sequence derives from a female donor with multiple sclerosis, enrolled in a pregnancy study. Sequencing was performed on CD8+ T cells from peripheral blood mononuclear cells, taken in the second trimester of pregnancy. CDR3 amino acids: CASSLVLGGNIQYF. CDR3 nucleotide sequence: TGTGCCAGCAGCTTAGTGCTGGGGGGAAACATTCAGTACTTC.